This T cell receptor beta chain was recorded in a study of T cell responses to AZD1222 COVID-19 vaccine. Only in-frame clones appear in the TCRdb table, and some are missing; sequencing was by immunoSEQ multiplex PCR. The data contain 120,000 to 150,000 clones, approximately 78% of them singletons. V was shortened by 0 bases and J by 2 bases, with 13 bases between the two germline ends. Germline lookup yields CDR1 MNHEY and CDR2 SVGAGI. This CDR3 is 16 amino acids long. Only a few counts were recorded for this clone. Specimen: peripheral blood, collected on day 0 of MenACWY control vaccination. This TCR was sampled from an adult in good health. The chain links TRBV6-5 to TRBJ1-2, with a weak D call TRBD1 (5 bases). CDR3 region: CASSYSGARSNYGYTF. Written as DNA, the CDR3 is TGTGCCAGCAGTTACTCCGGGGCTCGGTCGAACTATGGCTACACCTTC.